This record looks at one T cell receptor beta chain sequence and its context. In the original analysis: Amplification of reference gene primers was used by the study to estimate nucleated cell counts. The assay was immunoSEQ multiplex PCR, and TCRdb's table has in-frame clones only and misses some. The V and J calls and the clone size are those of that table, but D and trimming were determined from the DNA. The sample gives more than 300,000 clones, over 75% of which show up once; roughly 2% is in the top ten. The length of the CDR3 is 17 residues. Trimming cost V 2 bases and J 0 bases, with 15 bases left between them. Germline CDR1 is KGHSH and CDR2 is LQKENI. Across about 22 US areas, participants ranged in age from about 18 to 90 years. This record belongs to a study of blood T cell repertoires in COVID-19. The wider study: Two consecutive negative NP/OP PCR tests, clearance, or resolved symptoms defined Cohort 3 recovery. There were acute and convalescent COVID-19 samples, and they came from the United States, Italy and Spain.

V is TRBV18 and J is TRBJ2-3, with D maybe TRBD2 (5 bases). Sequenced sample: PBMCs or T cells enriched from blood (not recorded which). This TCR derives from a man aged 35 to 55 in a cohort exposed to, infected with or recovered from COVID-19 (not recorded which). In nucleotides, the CDR3 is TGTGCCAGCTCACCAAAGAACAGCTGGACTAGCACAGATACGCAGTATTTT. Translating it yields CASSPKNSWTSTDTQYF.